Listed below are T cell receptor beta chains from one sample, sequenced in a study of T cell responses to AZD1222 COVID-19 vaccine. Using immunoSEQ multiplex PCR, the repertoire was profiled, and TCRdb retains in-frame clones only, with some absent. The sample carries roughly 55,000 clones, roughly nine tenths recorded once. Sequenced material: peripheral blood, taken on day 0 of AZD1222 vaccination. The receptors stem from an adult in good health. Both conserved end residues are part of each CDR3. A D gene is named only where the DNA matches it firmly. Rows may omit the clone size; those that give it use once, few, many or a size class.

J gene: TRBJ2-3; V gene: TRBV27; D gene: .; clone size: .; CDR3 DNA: TGTGCCAGCAGTTCTCAACTTATCATCGCGTGGGATACGCAGTATTTT; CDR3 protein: CASSSQLIIAWDTQYF
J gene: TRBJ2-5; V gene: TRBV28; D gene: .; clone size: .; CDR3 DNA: TGTGCCAGCAGATCTATATGGAACAGGTTGGGGTCACGGGAGACCCAGTACTTC; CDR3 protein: CASRSIWNRLGSRETQYF
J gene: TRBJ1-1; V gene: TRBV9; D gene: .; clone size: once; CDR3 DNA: TGTGCCAGCAGCCCCGTGGCGCGGACTGAAGCTTTCTTT; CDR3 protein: CASSPVARTEAFF
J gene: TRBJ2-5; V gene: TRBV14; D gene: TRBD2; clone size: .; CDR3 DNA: TGTGCCAGCAGCCAAGACCTAGCGGGAGGACAAGAGACCCAGTACTTC; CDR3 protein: CASSQDLAGGQETQYF
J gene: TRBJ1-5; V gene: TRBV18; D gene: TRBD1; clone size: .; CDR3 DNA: TGTGCCAGCTCAGACGGGACAGGGGGCAATCAGCCCCAGCATTTT; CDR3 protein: CASSDGTGGNQPQHF
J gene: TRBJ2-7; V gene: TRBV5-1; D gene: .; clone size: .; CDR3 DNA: TGCGCCAGCAGCTCGCAGGGTTCCCCCTACGAGCAGTACTTC; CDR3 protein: CASSSQGSPYEQYF
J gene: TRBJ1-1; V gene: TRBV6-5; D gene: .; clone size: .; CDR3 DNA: TGTGCCAGCAGCACGAAAACCAGGGTGAACACTGAAGCTTTCTTT; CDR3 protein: CASSTKTRVNTEAFF
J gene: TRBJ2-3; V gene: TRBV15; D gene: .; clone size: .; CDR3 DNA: TGTGCCACCAGCAGAGATGGGCGGGTTTCCCGCACAGATACGCAGTATTTT; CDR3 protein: CATSRDGRVSRTDTQYF
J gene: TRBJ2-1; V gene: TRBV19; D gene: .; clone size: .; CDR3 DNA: TGTGCCAGTAGACCCGGAGGGGTGAATGAGCAGTTCTTC; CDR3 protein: CASRPGGVNEQFF
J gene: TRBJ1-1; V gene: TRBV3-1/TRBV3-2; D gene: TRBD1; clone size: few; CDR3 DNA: TGTGCCAGCAGCCAACCCGGACAGGGGATGTTTATGAACACTGAAGCTTTCTTT; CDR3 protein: CASSQPGQGMFMNTEAFF
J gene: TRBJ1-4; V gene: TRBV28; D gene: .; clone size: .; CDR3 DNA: TGTGCCAGCAGTCCCCAACCGGTCCCGTGGGAAAAACTGTTTTTT; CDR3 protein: CASSPQPVPWEKLFF
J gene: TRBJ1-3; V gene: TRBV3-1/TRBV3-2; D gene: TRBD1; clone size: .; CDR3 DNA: TGTGCCAGCAGCCTCGGGACAGCCTACTCTGGAAACACCATATATTTT; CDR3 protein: CASSLGTAYSGNTIYF
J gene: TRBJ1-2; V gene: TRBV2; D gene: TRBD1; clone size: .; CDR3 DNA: TGTGCCAGCAGTGGAACCGGGACAGGGGTCGATGGCTACACCTTC; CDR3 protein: CASSGTGTGVDGYTF
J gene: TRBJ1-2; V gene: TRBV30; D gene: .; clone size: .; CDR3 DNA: TGTGCCTGGACCCCAGGGACTACTAACTATGGCTACACCTTC; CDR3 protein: CAWTPGTTNYGYTF